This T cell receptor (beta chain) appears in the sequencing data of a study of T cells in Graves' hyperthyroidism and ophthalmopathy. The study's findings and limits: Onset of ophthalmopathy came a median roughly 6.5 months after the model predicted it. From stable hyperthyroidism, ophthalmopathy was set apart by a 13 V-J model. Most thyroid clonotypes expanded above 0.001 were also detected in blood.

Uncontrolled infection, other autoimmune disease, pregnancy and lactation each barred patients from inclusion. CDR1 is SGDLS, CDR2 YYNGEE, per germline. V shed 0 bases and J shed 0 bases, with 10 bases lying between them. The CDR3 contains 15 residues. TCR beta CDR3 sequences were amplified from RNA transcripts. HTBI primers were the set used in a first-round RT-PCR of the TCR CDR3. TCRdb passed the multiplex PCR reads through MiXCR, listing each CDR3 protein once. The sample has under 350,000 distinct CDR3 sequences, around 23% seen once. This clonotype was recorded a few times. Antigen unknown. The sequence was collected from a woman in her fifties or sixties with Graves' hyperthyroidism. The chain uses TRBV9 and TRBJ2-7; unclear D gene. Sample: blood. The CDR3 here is CASSVAQGSSYEQYF. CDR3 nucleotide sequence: TGTGCCAGCAGCGTAGCTCAAGGGTCCTCCTACGAGCAGTACTTC.